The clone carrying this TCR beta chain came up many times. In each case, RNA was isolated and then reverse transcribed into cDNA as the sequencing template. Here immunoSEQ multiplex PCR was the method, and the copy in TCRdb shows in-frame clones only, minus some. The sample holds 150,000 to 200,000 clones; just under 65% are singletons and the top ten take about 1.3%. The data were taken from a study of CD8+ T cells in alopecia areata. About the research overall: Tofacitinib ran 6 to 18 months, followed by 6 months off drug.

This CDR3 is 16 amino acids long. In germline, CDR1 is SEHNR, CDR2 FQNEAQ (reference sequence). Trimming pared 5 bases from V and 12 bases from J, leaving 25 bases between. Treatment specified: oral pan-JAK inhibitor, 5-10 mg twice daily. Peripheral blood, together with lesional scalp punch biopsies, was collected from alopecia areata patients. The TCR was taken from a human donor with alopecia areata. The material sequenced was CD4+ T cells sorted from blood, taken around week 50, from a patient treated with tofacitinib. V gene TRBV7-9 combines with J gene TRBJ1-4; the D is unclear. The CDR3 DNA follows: TGTGCCAGCAGCCGGGAATCGAGGCGCGTTCCCGGGGAACTGTTTTTT. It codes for CASSRESRRVPGELFF.